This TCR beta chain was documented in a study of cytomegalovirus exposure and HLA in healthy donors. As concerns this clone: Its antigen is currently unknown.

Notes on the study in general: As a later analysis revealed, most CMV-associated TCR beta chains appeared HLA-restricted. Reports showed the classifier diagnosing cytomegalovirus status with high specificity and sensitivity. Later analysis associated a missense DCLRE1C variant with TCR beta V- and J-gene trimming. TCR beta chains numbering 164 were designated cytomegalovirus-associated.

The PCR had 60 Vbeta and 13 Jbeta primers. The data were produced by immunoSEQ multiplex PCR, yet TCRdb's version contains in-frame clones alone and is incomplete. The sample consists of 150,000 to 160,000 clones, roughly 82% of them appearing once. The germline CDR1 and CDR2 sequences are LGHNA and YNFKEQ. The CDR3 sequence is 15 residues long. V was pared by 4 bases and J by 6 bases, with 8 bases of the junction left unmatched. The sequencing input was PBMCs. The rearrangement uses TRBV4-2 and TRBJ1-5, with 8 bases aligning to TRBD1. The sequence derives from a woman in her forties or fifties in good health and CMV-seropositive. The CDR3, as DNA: TGTGCCAGCAGCCCCCTCCCAGGGGGCGGTCAGCCCCAGCATTTT. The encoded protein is CASSPLPGGGQPQHF.